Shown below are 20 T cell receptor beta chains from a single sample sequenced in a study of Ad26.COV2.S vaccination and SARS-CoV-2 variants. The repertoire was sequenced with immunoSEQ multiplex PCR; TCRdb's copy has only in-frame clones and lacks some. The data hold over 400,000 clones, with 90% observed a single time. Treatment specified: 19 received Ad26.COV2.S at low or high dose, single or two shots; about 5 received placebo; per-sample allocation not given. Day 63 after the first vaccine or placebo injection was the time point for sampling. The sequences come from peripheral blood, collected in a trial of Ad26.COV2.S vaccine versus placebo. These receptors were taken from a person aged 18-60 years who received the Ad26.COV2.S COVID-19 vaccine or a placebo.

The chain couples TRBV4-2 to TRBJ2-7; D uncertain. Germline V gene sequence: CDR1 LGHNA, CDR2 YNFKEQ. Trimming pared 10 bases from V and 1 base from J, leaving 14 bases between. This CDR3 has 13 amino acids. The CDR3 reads CATSKELSYEQYF. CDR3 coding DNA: TGTGCCACGAGCAAAGAGTTATCCTACGAGCAGTACTTC.

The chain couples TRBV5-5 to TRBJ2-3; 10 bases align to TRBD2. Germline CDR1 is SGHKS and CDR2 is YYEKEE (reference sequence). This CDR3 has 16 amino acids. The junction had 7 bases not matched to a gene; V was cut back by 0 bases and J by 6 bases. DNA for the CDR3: TGTGCCAGCAGCTTGGTGATAGCGGGAGGTGGCGATACGCAGTATTTT. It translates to CASSLVIAGGGDTQYF.

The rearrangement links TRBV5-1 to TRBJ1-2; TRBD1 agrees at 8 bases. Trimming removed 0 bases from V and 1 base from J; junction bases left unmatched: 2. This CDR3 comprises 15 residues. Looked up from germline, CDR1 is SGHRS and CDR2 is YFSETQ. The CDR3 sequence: CASSLVTGGNYGYTF. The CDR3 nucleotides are TGCGCCAGCAGCTTGGTTACAGGGGGTAACTATGGCTACACCTTC.

The CDR3 bases are TGCGCCAGCAGCTTGGGAAGCGGGGAGCAAGAGACCCAGTACTTC. It yields the protein CASSLGSGEQETQYF. The chain couples TRBV5-1 to TRBJ2-5, with 7 bases aligning to TRBD2. Germline CDR1 SGHRS, CDR2 YFSETQ. CDR3 size: 15 residues. With V trimmed by 0 bases and J by 2 bases, 4 bases remained unmatched.

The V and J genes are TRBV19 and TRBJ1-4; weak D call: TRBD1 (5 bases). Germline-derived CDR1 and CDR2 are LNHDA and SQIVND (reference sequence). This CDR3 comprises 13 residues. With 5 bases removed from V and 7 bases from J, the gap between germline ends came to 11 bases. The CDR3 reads CASSRDDPEKLFF. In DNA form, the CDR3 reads TGTGCCAGTAGTCGGGACGATCCTGAAAAACTGTTTTTT.

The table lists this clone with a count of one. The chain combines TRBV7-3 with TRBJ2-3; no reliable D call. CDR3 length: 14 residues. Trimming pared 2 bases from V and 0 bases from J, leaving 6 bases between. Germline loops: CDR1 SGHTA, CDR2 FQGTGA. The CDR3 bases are TGTGCCAGCAGCTTAGCCGGTAGCACAGATACGCAGTATTTT. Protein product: CASSLAGSTDTQYF.

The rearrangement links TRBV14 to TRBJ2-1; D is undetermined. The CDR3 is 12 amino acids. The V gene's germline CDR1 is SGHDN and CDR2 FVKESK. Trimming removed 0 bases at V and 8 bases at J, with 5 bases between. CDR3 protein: CASSQERHEQFF. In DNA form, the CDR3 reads TGTGCCAGCAGCCAAGAAAGGCATGAGCAGTTCTTC. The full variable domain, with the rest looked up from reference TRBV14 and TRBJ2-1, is EAGVTQFPSHSVIEKGQTVTLRCDPISGHDNLYWYRRVMGKEIKFLLHFVKESKQDESGMPNNRFLAERTGGTYSTLKVQPAELEDSGVYFCASSQERHEQFFGPGTRLTVL.

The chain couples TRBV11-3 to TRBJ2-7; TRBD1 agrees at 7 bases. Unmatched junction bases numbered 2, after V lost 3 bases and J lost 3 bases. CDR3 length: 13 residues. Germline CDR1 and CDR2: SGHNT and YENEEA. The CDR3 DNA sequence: TGTGCCAGCAGCTTCGGACAGGTCTACGAGCAGTACTTC. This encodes CASSFGQVYEQYF.

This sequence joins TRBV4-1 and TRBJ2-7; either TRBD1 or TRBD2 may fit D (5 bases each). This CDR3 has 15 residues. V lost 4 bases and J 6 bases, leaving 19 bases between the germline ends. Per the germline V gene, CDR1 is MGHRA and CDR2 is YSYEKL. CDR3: CASSPEGRSWGEQYF. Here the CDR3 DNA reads TGCGCCAGCAGCCCTGAGGGACGGAGCTGGGGCGAGCAGTACTTC.

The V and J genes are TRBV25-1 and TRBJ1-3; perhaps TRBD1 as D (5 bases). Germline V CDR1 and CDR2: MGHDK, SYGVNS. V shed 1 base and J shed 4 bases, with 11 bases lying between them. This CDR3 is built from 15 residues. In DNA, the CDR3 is TGTGCCAGCAGTGAATCAGGGAGACCCGGAAACACCATATATTTT. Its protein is CASSESGRPGNTIYF.

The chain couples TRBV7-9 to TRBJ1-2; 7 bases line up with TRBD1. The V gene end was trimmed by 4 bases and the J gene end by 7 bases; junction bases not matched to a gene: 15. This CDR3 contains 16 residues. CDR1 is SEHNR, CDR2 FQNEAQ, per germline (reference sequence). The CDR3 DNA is TGTGCCAGCAGCTACCGTGGAAGGGGGCGCCCCGGTGGCTACACCTTC. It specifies CASSYRGRGRPGGYTF.

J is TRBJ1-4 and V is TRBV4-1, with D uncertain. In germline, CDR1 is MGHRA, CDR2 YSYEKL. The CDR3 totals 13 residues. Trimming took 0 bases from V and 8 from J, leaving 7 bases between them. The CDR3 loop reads CASSQDSLEKLFF. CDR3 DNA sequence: TGCGCCAGCAGCCAAGATTCGCTGGAAAAACTGTTTTTT.

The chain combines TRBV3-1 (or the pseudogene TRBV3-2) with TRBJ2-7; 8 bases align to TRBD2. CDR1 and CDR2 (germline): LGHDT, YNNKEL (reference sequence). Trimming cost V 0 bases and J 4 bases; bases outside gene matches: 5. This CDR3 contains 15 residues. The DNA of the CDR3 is TGTGCCAGCAGCCAAGAATGGACTAGCACTTACGAGCAGTACTTC. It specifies CASSQEWTSTYEQYF.

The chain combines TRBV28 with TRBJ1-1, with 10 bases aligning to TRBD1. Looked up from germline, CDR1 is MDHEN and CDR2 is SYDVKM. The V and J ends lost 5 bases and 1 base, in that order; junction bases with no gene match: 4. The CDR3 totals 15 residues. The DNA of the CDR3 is TGTGCCAGCAGTGAGACAGGGGGCCGGAACACTGAAGCTTTCTTT. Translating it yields CASSETGGRNTEAFF.

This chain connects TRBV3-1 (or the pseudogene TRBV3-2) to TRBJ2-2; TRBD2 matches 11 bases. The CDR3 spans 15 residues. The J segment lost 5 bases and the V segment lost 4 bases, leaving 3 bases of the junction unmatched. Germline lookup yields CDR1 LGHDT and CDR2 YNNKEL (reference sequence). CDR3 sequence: CASSPGLAVTGELFF. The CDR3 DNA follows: TGTGCCAGCAGCCCGGGACTAGCGGTTACCGGGGAGCTGTTTTTT.

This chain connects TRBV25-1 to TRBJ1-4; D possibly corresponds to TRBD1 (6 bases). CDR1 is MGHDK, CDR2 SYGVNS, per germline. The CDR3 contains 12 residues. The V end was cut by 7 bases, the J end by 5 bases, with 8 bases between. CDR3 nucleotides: TGTGCCAGCACCACAGGGAATGAAAAACTGTTTTTT. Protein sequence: CASTTGNEKLFF.

The CDR3 protein is CASSLLKETQYF. In nucleotides, the CDR3 is TGTGCCAGCAGTTTATTGAAGGAGACCCAGTACTTC. The rearrangement uses TRBV28 and TRBJ2-5; no clear D. Germline values: CDR1 MDHEN, CDR2 SYDVKM. The CDR3 spans 12 residues. Trimming removed 1 base at V and 5 bases at J, with 5 bases between.

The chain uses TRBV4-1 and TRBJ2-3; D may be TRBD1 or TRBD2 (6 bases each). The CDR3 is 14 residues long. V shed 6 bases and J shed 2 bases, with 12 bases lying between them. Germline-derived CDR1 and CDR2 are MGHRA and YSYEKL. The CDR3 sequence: CASRGGGTTDTQYF. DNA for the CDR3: TGCGCCAGCAGGGGGGGCGGGACCACAGATACGCAGTATTTT.

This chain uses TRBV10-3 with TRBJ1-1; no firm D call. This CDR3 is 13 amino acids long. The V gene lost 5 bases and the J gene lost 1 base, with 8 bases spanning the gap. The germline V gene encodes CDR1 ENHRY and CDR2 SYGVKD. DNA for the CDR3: TGTGCCATCAGTCCGGTCCCGAACACTGAAGCTTTCTTT. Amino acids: CAISPVPNTEAFF.

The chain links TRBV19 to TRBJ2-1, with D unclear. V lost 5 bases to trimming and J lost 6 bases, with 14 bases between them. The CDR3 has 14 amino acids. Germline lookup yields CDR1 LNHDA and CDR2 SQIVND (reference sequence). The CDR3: CASSAYSLPNEQFF. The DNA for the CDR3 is TGTGCCAGTAGTGCCTACAGTCTACCCAATGAGCAGTTCTTC.